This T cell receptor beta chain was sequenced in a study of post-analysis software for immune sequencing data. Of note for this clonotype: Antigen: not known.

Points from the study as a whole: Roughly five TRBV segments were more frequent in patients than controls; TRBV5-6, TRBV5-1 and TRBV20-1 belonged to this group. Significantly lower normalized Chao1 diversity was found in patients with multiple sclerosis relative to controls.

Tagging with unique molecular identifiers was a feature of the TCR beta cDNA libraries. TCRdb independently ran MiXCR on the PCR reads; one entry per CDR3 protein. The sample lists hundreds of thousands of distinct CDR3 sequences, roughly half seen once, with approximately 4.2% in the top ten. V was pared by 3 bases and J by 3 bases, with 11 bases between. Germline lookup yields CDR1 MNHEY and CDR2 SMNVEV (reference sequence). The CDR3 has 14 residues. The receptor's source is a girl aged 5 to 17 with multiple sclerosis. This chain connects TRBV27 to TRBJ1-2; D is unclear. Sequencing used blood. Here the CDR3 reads CASSFLGSDYGYTF. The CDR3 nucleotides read TGTGCCAGCAGTTTTTTGGGATCGGACTATGGCTACACCTTC.